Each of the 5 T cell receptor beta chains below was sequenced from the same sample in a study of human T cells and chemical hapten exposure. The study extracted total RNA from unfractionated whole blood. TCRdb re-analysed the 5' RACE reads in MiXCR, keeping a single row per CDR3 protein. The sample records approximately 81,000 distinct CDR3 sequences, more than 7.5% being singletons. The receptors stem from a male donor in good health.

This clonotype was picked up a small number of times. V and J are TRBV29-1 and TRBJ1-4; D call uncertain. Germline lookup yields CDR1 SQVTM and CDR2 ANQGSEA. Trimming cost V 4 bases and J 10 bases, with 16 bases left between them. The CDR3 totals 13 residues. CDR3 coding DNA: TGCAGCGTTGGGCAGGTGCCGCATGGAAAACTGTTTTTT. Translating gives CSVGQVPHGKLFF.

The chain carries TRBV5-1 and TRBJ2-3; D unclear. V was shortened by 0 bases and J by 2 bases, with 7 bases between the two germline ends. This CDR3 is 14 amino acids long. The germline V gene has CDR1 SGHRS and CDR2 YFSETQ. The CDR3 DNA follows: TGCGCCAGCAGCTTGGAGGACGACACAGATACGCAGTATTTT. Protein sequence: CASSLEDDTDTQYF.

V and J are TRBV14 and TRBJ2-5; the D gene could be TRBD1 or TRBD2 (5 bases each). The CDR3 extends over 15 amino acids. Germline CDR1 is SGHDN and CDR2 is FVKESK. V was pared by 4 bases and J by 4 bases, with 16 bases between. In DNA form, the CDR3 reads TGTGCCAGCAGCCCACGGACGGTGAGGGGAGAGACCCAGTACTTC. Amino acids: CASSPRTVRGETQYF.

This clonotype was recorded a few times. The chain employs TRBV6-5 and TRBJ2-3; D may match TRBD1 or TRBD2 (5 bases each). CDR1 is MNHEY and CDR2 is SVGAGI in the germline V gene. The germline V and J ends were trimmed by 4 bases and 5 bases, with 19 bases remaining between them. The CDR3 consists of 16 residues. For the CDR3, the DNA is TGTGCCAGCAGTTCCCTCGGGACCTCAAAGGAAGATACGCAGTATTTT. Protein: CASSSLGTSKEDTQYF.

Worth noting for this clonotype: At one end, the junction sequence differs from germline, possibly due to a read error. The CDR3 spells CASSLGQTNSPLNF. The CDR3 region has the DNA TGTGCCAGCAGTTTAGGACAGACCAATTCACCCCTCAACTTT. V gene TRBV12-3 or TRBV12-4 combines with J gene TRBJ1-6; a possible D gene is TRBD1 (5 bases). This CDR3 spans 14 amino acids.